The T cell receptor (beta chain) described here comes from a study of cytomegalovirus exposure and HLA in healthy donors. This clone was seen just once. Its antigen is still unknown. PCR primers comprised 60 Vbeta and 13 Jbeta primers. In the source study's methods: Some 11 million of the 60 million to 90 million unique TCR beta chains counted in a later analysis were shared. Clones were sequenced by immunoSEQ multiplex PCR, and TCRdb holds only the in-frame ones, with some missing. V, J and clone size were drawn from that table, and D and trimming were deduced from the DNA. The sample holds fewer than 120,000 clones, 60% to 85% seen once. Per the germline V gene, CDR1 is SGHTA and CDR2 is FQGNSA. The germline V and J ends were trimmed by 1 base and 4 bases, with 8 bases remaining between them. This CDR3 has 13 amino acids. Study-level points and caveats: One variant, a missense change in DCLRE1C, was linked in a later analysis to TCR beta V- and J-gene trimming.

The rearrangement joins TRBV7-2 to TRBJ2-7; D uncertain. The clonotype originates from an older woman in good health and CMV-seropositive. The sample taken for sequencing was PBMCs. CDR3 nucleotides: TGTGCCAGCAGCTTAGTTTCCATGTACGAGCAGTACTTC. Translating it yields CASSLVSMYEQYF. The full variable domain, rest sourced from reference TRBV7-2 and TRBJ2-7, is GAGVSQSPSNKVTEKGKDVELRCDPISGHTALYWYRQSLGQGLEFLIYFQGNSAPDKSGLPSDRFSAERTGGSVSTLTIQRTQQEDSAVYLCASSLVSMYEQYFGPGTRLTVT.